Below are 27 T cell receptor beta chains sequenced from a single sample in a study of T cell repertoires in cytomegalovirus infection. TCRdb reanalysed the reads using MiXCR and keeps one entry per CDR3 protein. The table includes 200,000 to 300,000 distinct CDR3 sequences, around 8.7% detected once. Sequencing was performed on PBMCs. The source of these receptors is a human donor in good health (CMV status not recorded). Some clones in this sample may be carry-over from other donors' samples.

The table lists this clonotype with many counts. As DNA, the CDR3 is TGTGCCAGTAGTATAAGCGGACAGCGGGGTACGGGGTCACCCCTCCACTTT. It is translated as CASSISGQRGTGSPLHF. This chain connects TRBV19 to TRBJ1-6; possibly TRBD1 for D (6 bases). The CDR3 is 17 amino acids. CDR1 and CDR2 from the germline V gene are LNHDA and SQIVND (reference sequence). V lost 2 bases and J lost 10, with 21 bases in between.

The V call is TRBV12-3 or TRBV12-4, the J call TRBJ2-1; tentatively, D is TRBD2 (6 bases). Trimming took 0 bases from V and 5 from J, leaving 14 bases between them. This CDR3 region has 16 residues. CDR3 in amino acids: CASSLAGGNRNNEQFF. The CDR3 DNA is TGTGCCAGCAGTTTAGCGGGAGGTAATCGAAACAATGAGCAGTTCTTC.

J is TRBJ1-3 and V is TRBV9; unclear D gene. The V gene lost 3 bases and the J gene lost 2 bases, with 15 bases spanning the gap. The length of the CDR3 is 16 residues. CDR1 and CDR2 from the germline V gene are SGDLS and YYNGEE. The CDR3 region is CASSAWVSLAGNTIYF. For the CDR3, the DNA is TGTGCCAGCAGCGCCTGGGTCTCCCTGGCTGGAAACACCATATATTTT.

The chain is built from TRBV12-3 or TRBV12-4 and TRBJ2-7; 9 nucleotides agree with TRBD1. After removal of 7 bases from V and 4 bases from J, the junction contained 11 bases not matched to a gene. The CDR3 has 15 residues. The CDR3 coding sequence is TGTGCCAGCACCTCCCTGACAGGGGGTTTTTACGAGCAGTACTTC. Protein product: CASTSLTGGFYEQYF.

This chain links TRBV6-6 with TRBJ2-3; 7 bases match TRBD2. CDR1 is MNHNY, CDR2 SVGAGI, per germline (reference sequence). Trimming at V came to 2 bases and at J to 2 bases, leaving 4 bases not matched to a gene. The CDR3 totals 15 residues. The CDR3 region has the DNA TGTGCCAGCAGTTACACCGGGACTACCACAGATACGCAGTATTTT. Amino acids: CASSYTGTTTDTQYF.

This clonotype was picked up many times. The rearrangement joins TRBV5-6 to TRBJ1-5; 8 bases are shared with TRBD1. Germline V gene data show CDR1 as SGHDT and CDR2 as YYEEEE. V trimming: 4 bases; J trimming: 7 bases; junction bases outside the gene matches: 7. This CDR3 comprises 14 residues. The CDR3 nucleotides are TGTGCCAGCAGCCCACAGGGGGTGATCCAGCCCCAGCATTTT. It specifies CASSPQGVIQPQHF.

The table lists this clonotype with many counts. This chain joins TRBV7-8 and TRBJ2-7; TRBD2 aligns across 8 bases. CDR1 SGHVS and CDR2 FQNEAQ come from the germline V gene. Unmatched junction bases numbered 9, after V lost 5 bases and J lost 0 bases. The CDR3 sequence is 16 residues long. Here the CDR3 DNA reads TGTGCCAGCAGCCCTCGGGTAGCGGGGAACTCCTACGAGCAGTACTTC. It yields the protein CASSPRVAGNSYEQYF. The full variable domain, its missing parts supplied by reference TRBV7-8 and TRBJ2-7, is GAGVSQSPRYKVAKRGQDVALRCDPISGHVSLFWYQQALGQGPEFLTYFQNEAQLDKSGLPSDRFFAERPEGSVSTLKIQRTQQEDSAVYLCASSPRVAGNSYEQYFGPGTRLTVT.

This clonotype has a count of ten or more. CDR3 nucleotide sequence: TGTGCCAGCAGCTTAAGGACAGTCAATTGGAACACTGAAGCTTTCTTT. This encodes CASSLRTVNWNTEAFF. This rearrangement joins TRBV5-6 to TRBJ1-1, with D tentatively TRBD1 (6 bases). CDR3 size: 16 residues. Germline values: CDR1 SGHDT, CDR2 YYEEEE. Trimming removed 2 bases from V and 1 base from J, with 15 bases in between. The full variable domain, its missing parts supplied by reference TRBV5-6 and TRBJ1-1, is DAGVTQSPTHLIKTRGQQVTLRCSPKSGHDTVSWYQQALGQGPQFIFQYYEEEERQRGNFPDRFSGHQFPNYSSELNVNALLLGDSALYLCASSLRTVNWNTEAFFGQGTRLTVV.

This CDR3 is CASSLGDSTEAFF. The CDR3 region has the DNA TGTGCCAGCAGCTTAGGAGACAGCACTGAAGCTTTCTTT. The V call is TRBV11-2, the J call TRBJ1-1; perhaps TRBD1 as D (5 bases). The germline V gene has CDR1 SGHAT and CDR2 FQNNGV. V was shortened by 1 base and J by 4 bases, with 7 bases between the two germline ends. There are 13 residues in the CDR3.

This clonotype was counted at least ten times. The chain has TRBV7-9 and TRBJ2-3; D remains unclear. With 0 bases removed from V and 4 bases from J, the gap between germline ends came to 17 bases. Germline V gene sequence: CDR1 SEHNR, CDR2 FQNEAQ (reference sequence). CDR3 length: 17 amino acids. CDR3 loop: CASSLAIPNRGPDTQYF. The CDR3 nucleotides are TGTGCCAGCAGCTTAGCGATTCCAAACCGCGGCCCAGATACGCAGTATTTT.

Many counts were recorded for this clonotype. The CDR3 DNA follows: TGTGCCAGCAGGGACGGACCTTCTGGGGCCAACGTCCTGACTTTC. Protein product: CASRDGPSGANVLTF. V and J are TRBV7-9 and TRBJ2-6, with unresolved D. V was pared by 6 bases and J by 1 base, with 10 bases between. CDR1 is SEHNR, CDR2 FQNEAQ, per germline (reference sequence). The CDR3 length is 15 residues.

This clonotype was detected a few times. The CDR3 DNA reads TGTGCCAGCAGCCAAGACCCGATAGCGGGGGGGCTTAACACCGGGGAGCTGTTTTTT. It encodes CASSQDPIAGGLNTGELFF. The chain uses TRBV4-2 and TRBJ2-2, with TRBD2 matching 11 bases. The CDR3 has 19 residues. V shed 0 bases and J 2 bases; nucleotides not matched to a gene: 8. The germline V gene encodes CDR1 LGHNA and CDR2 YNFKEQ.

This clonotype occurred many times. This chain links TRBV7-3 with TRBJ1-1; maybe TRBD1 (5 bases). From germline, CDR1 is SGHTA and CDR2 FQGTGA. The CDR3 runs to 18 residues. Trimming pared 0 bases from V and 1 base from J, leaving 18 bases between. Written as DNA, the CDR3 is TGTGCCAGCAGCTTAACGCGGGTAACCGGACACCCGAACACTGAAGCTTTCTTT. Translation gives CASSLTRVTGHPNTEAFF.

The J gene is TRBJ2-3, the V gene TRBV15, with D perhaps matching TRBD2 (5 bases). Trimming shortened V by 0 bases and J by 2 bases, and 9 bases separated the two germline ends. The CDR3 is 15 amino acids. Germline V gene sequence: CDR1 LNHNV, CDR2 YYDKDF (reference sequence). The CDR3 bases are TGTGCCACCAGCAGAGAAGGACTCAACACAGATACGCAGTATTTT. Translating gives CATSREGLNTDTQYF.

The rearrangement uses TRBV4-3 and TRBJ1-2, with 8 bases that match TRBD1. V was pared by 1 base and J by 4 bases, with 14 bases of the junction left unmatched. CDR3 length: 18 residues. The V gene's germline CDR1 is LGHNA and CDR2 YSLEER. The chain's CDR3 is CASSQGAAGGYSGYGYTF. The CDR3 DNA sequence: TGCGCCAGCAGCCAAGGAGCGGCAGGGGGCTACTCGGGCTATGGCTACACCTTC.

This clonotype came up many times. This rearrangement joins TRBV7-2 to TRBJ1-1, with a possible D match to TRBD1 (5 bases). Trimming removed 3 bases from V and 3 bases from J, with 14 bases in between. CDR3 length: 15 residues. Germline loops: CDR1 SGHTA, CDR2 FQGNSA. CDR3 DNA: TGTGCCAGCAGCTTGCCCCTGGGACGGTACACTGAAGCTTTCTTT. This gives the protein CASSLPLGRYTEAFF.

This sequence joins TRBV7-3 and TRBJ2-6; 7 nucleotides line up with TRBD2. The CDR3 is 16 residues long. Germline trimming cut 5 bases from V and 2 bases from J; bases unmatched to any gene: 6. CDR1 is SGHTA and CDR2 is FQGTGA in the germline V gene. CDR3 sequence (DNA): TGTGCCAGCAGCCCTTCGAGCGGGGCTGGGGCCAACGTCCTGACTTTC. Encoded protein: CASSPSSGAGANVLTF.

The sample holds one count of this clonotype. This may arise from a read error, as a much more abundant clone is one base away. In this CDR3 the conserved last residue, phenylalanine or tryptophan, is missing, so a read error is likely. The V gene is TRBV7-6, the J gene TRBJ2-1; 7 bases match TRBD2. Per germline, CDR1 SGHVS and CDR2 FNYEAQ. J gave up 7 bases and V 11 bases, and 11 bases lay outside the gene matches. The CDR3 loop spans 13 amino acids. CDR3 coding DNA: TGTGCCCGCCGATCGCGGGAGCCTAATGAGCAGTTCTTA. Translated, it gives CARRSREPNEQFL.

This clonotype was observed many times. The chain recombines TRBV19 with TRBJ2-5; 8 bases fit TRBD1. Germline loops: CDR1 LNHDA, CDR2 SQIVND (reference sequence). The ends lost 4 bases at V and 4 bases at J; junction bases unmatched: 8. The CDR3 consists of 15 residues. This chain's CDR3 is CASSTAGQGRETQYF. CDR3 coding DNA: TGTGCCAGTAGTACCGCAGGACAGGGCCGAGAGACCCAGTACTTC.

This clonotype has a count of ten or more. The rearrangement links TRBV7-2 to TRBJ2-4; D possibly corresponds to TRBD1 (5 bases). With 5 bases removed from V and 7 bases from J, the gap between germline ends came to 15 bases. This CDR3 contains 14 residues. Germline V CDR1 and CDR2: SGHTA, FQGNSA. CDR3 sequence (DNA): TGTGCCAGCAGCGCGAAGGGGTCGGCCAACATTCAGTACTTC. Protein: CASSAKGSANIQYF.

Many counts were recorded for this clonotype. V and J are TRBV7-2 and TRBJ2-7; D is uncertain. This CDR3 has 14 residues. Germline V lookup: CDR1 SGHTA, CDR2 FQGNSA. V was trimmed by 7 bases and J by 3 bases, leaving 16 bases between them. The CDR3 DNA reads as TGTGCCAGCACCAAAGGACCGGCCTTCTACGAGCAGTACTTC. Protein sequence: CASTKGPAFYEQYF.

This clonotype was counted at least ten times. This sequence joins TRBV7-2 and TRBJ2-7, with D possibly TRBD1 on 5 matching bases. CDR3 length: 13 residues. Germline CDR1 is SGHTA and CDR2 is FQGNSA. V gave up 0 bases and J gave up 4 bases, with 7 bases separating them. The CDR3 protein is CASSLAAGYEQYF. In DNA form, the CDR3 reads TGTGCCAGCAGCTTAGCGGCAGGGTACGAGCAGTACTTC.

This clonotype was seen ten or more times. The chain recombines TRBV27 with TRBJ2-2; the match to TRBD1 covers 10 bases. The CDR3 sequence is 17 residues long. The J segment lost 5 bases and the V segment lost 1 base, leaving 7 bases of the junction unmatched. Per the germline V gene, CDR1 is MNHEY and CDR2 is SMNVEV (reference sequence). The CDR3 loop is CASSLWAGTGVTGELFF. The CDR3 coding sequence is TGTGCCAGCAGTTTATGGGCCGGGACAGGGGTAACCGGGGAGCTGTTTTTT.

This clonotype was counted many times. The chain has TRBV7-2 and TRBJ1-1, with D hard to call. CDR1 SGHTA and CDR2 FQGNSA come from the germline V gene. V was trimmed by 2 bases and J by 6 bases, leaving 13 bases between them. The CDR3 spans 14 residues. The CDR3 DNA sequence: TGTGCCAGCAGCTTAAAAGCAGGTCCGGCTGAAGCTTTCTTT. Translating it yields CASSLKAGPAEAFF.

This clonotype was picked up many times. This sequence joins TRBV29-1 and TRBJ2-1, with 8 bases matching TRBD2. Germline-derived CDR1 and CDR2 are SQVTM and ANQGSEA. The length of the CDR3 is 14 residues. V shed 8 bases and J 9 bases; nucleotides not matched to a gene: 15. This CDR3 is CSPLKAGGGTEQFF. The DNA for the CDR3 is TGCAGCCCCCTCAAGGCGGGGGGAGGAACTGAGCAGTTCTTC.

In its sample, this clonotype was seen many times. CDR3 sequence (DNA): TGTGCCAGCTCCCTCCGGGACCTCACCGACAATGAGCAGTTCTTC. Its translation: CASSLRDLTDNEQFF. The rearrangement uses TRBV18 and TRBJ2-1, with D possibly called TRBD1 or TRBD2 (5 bases each). The V end lost 6 bases, the J end lost 5 bases, and 17 bases lay between the germline ends. Germline CDR1 reads KGHSH; CDR2 reads LQKENI. The CDR3 runs to 15 residues.

V gene TRBV28 combines with J gene TRBJ1-2; perhaps TRBD1 as D (5 bases). In germline, CDR1 is MDHEN, CDR2 SYDVKM. This CDR3 region has 15 residues. V was cut by 4 bases and J by 3 bases, with 15 bases left in between. The CDR3 DNA sequence: TGTGCCAGCAGTTCCCCGAGGGGCGTGGACTATGGCTACACCTTC. This codes for CASSSPRGVDYGYTF.